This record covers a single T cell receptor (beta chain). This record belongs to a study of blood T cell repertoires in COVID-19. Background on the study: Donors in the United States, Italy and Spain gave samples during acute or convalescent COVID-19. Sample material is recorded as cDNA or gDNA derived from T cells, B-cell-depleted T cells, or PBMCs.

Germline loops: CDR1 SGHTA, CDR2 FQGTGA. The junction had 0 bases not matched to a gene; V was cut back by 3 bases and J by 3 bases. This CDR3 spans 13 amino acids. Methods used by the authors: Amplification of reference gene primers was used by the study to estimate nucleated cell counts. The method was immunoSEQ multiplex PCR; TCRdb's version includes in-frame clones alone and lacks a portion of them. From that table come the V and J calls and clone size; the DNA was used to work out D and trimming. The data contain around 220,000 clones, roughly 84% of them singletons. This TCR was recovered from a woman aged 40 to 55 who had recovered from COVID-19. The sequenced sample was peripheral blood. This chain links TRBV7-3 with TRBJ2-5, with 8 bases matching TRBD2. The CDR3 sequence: CASSFSGEETQYF. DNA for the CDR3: TGTGCCAGCAGCTTTAGCGGGGAAGAGACCCAGTACTTC.